The text below deals with one T cell receptor beta chain. This clone was seen at least ten times. Its antigen remains undetermined. The read comes to an end 3 residues before the CDR3 does, leaving the germline J gene to fill in the end. For sequencing input, CVID and control samples contributed equivalent amounts of genomic DNA. For every sample, a 60 bp segment covering the rearranged TCRbeta CDR3 region was amplified and then sequenced. The immunoSEQ assay, a bias-corrected multiplex PCR with high-throughput sequencing, was employed for TCRbeta amplification. As for how the authors treated the data: Each unique nucleotide sequence was treated as a clone and annotated with V, D and J genes, copy number and frequency. Sequences were labeled productive if in frame, and non-productive if out of frame or containing stop codons. Clonality was calculated from Shannon's entropy as previously described. The predicted amino acid sequences of productive clones were used to derive the mean CDR3 Kyte-Doolittle hydropathy. Scaled V gene usage was hierarchically clustered using Manhattan distance and complete linkage with the R hclust function. To assess clone sharing by CDR3 amino acid sequence, 12 repertoires per group were resampled over 100 rounds. Repertoires were searched for 70 published EBV-specific and fewer than 300 published CMV-specific TCRbeta sequences. A couple of CVID samples yielding fewer than 10,000 sequences were excluded from analysis, leaving over 35 CVID repertoires. Not all clones reach the TCRdb copy of this immuneACCESS table, which keeps in-frame sequences only. Checked studies attribute under half of the gap to unresolved V genes and leave the rest unexplained. The V and J calls and clone size are taken from that table; D and trimming were inferred from the DNA. The table gives 5,500 to 9,000 clones for this sample, with none occurring only once. Roughly 22% of the sample is taken by the ten largest.

Diagnosis of CVID followed standard criteria, namely serum IgG, IgA and/or IgM below the normal range together with specific antibody deficiency. There were fewer than 45 subjects in the CVID group (roughly 15 female and 29 male), ranging in age from about 9 to 65 years, with a mean age of roughly 43. Predominantly Caucasian heritage was noted among both the CVID patients and the healthy controls. All CVID subjects had received replacement immunoglobulin therapy for at least one year at the time of study participation. At the time of blood collection, no CVID subject was ill or was being treated with immunomodulatory or immunosuppressive medication. From each donor, 5 to 8 ml of heparinized peripheral whole blood was collected. Genomic DNA from adults with common variable immune deficiency (CVID) and from healthy adult controls was used for sequencing of TCRbeta CDR3 repertoires. Diluted blood was subjected to density centrifugation over Hypaque 1077 or Ficoll-Paque for isolation of peripheral blood mononuclear cells. Genomic DNA was obtained from unsorted mononuclear cells through either Qiagen column purification or a centrifugation-based method.

This sample is part of a study of T cell clonality in common variable immunodeficiency (dated by TCRdb to 2015 to 2017). Reading from cysteine to phenylalanine, the CDR3 counts 14 amino acids. Shown are 33 bases from within the CDR3, in frame from base 1. V ends up 7 bases short and J 7 bases short, with an unmatched junction base count of 8. According to the germline V gene (reference sequence), CDR1 reads DFQATT and CDR2 reads SNEGSKA. What the authors observed across the whole study: Even though DNA input was the same, control samples had an average of about 81,820 unique sequences each, compared with about 32,000 in CVID samples. Patient heterogeneity within the CVID cohort put limits on correlating repertoire features with clinical complications. CVID subjects shared fewer TCRbeta clones with each other than healthy controls did (p < 0.0001). Reportedly, TCRbeta sequences from CVID had fewer deletions and N-nucleotide insertions, and highly modified clones with 13 or more V deletions were absent from CVID. TCRbeta clonality was higher in CVID subjects than in healthy controls (t-test p = 0.018), and the increase was most characteristic of about a third of subjects. According to the authors, figuring out what caused the increased clonality in CVID would require sequencing the repertoires of T cell subpopulations.

The sequenced material came from peripheral blood mononuclear cells. Recombination linked TRBV20-1 to TRBJ1-6; TRBD1 agrees with 9 junctional bases. This clonotype was obtained from a human donor with common variable immunodeficiency. The encoded CDR3 is CSVPRDRVNSPLHF. CDR3 bases read: TGCAGTGTCCCCCGGGACAGGGTGAATTCACCC.